Described below is a single T cell receptor beta chain sequence and its context. This sample is drawn from a study of blood T cell repertoires in COVID-19. As for the study in general: Samples of COVID-19 (acute and convalescent) were obtained from the United States, Italy and Spain. Sources were T cells, B-cell-depleted T cells, or PBMCs; the material itself was cDNA or gDNA.

The V gene's germline CDR1 is LGHDT and CDR2 YNNKEL (reference sequence). This CDR3 is 16 amino acids long. Trimming at V came to 4 bases and at J to 8 bases, leaving 12 bases not matched to a gene. Authors' analysis steps: From reference gene primer amplification, estimates of nucleated cell counts were derived. Sequencing was performed with immunoSEQ multiplex PCR; in TCRdb, only in-frame clones are kept and a portion is missing. For V, J and clone size, that table is used; D and trimming come from the DNA. The sample carries around 200,000 clones, over 75% recorded once. The sequence was obtained from a man aged 35 to 55 with active or convalescent COVID-19. The source material was peripheral blood. The rearrangement uses TRBV3-1 (or the pseudogene TRBV3-2) and TRBJ1-4, with 8 bases identical to TRBD1. CDR3 amino acids: CASSRNRQGSSEKLFF. The CDR3 region has the DNA TGTGCCAGCAGCCGAAACAGACAGGGGAGTTCCGAAAAACTGTTTTTT.